This entry describes one T cell receptor (beta chain). This CDR3 is built from 16 residues. Germline V gene sequence: CDR1 SGHNT, CDR2 YYREEE (reference sequence). V lost 2 bases and J lost 0; bases outside the gene matches: 5. The authors' processing: Using reference gene primer amplification, nucleated cell counts were estimated. Profiled with immunoSEQ multiplex PCR; TCRdb holds only in-frame clones, not every one. From that table come the V and J calls and clone size; the DNA was used to work out D and trimming. The table has some 50,000 clones, 87% seen once. The entry originates in a study of blood T cell repertoires in COVID-19. Study background: Material from acute and convalescent COVID-19 was sourced from the United States, Italy and Spain. In each case, the material was cDNA or gDNA derived from T cells, B-cell-depleted T cells, or PBMCs.

This clonotype was sampled from a human donor in a cohort sampled during active COVID-19. This chain links TRBV5-4 with TRBJ2-3; 8 bases are a match to TRBD2. The specimen was peripheral blood. The CDR3 nucleotides read TGTGCCAGCAGCTTCCCTAGCGGGCGTAGCACAGATACGCAGTATTTT. It translates to CASSFPSGRSTDTQYF.